The rows below give T cell receptor beta chains drawn from one sample of a study of glioma-infiltrating T cells after dendritic cell vaccination. Clones were read by immunoSEQ multiplex PCR, and TCRdb kept only the in-frame ones, dropping some. The table includes about 63,000 clones, approximately 81% detected once. The sequences come from blood, collected after dendritic cell vaccination. The receptors originated from a human donor with glioblastoma. Both conserved end residues are part of each CDR3. Fields, in order: clone size, D gene, V gene, J gene, CDR3 DNA, CDR3 protein. A D gene is named only where the DNA matches it firmly. Size is omitted from some rows. Given values are once, few, many or a class for expanded clones.

.	TRBD1	TRBV5-6	TRBJ1-2	TGTGCCAGCAGCTTATGGCGACAGGGACCTAGGTACACCTTC	CASSLWRQGPRYTF
once	.	TRBV28	TRBJ1-5	TGTGCCAGCAGTTTACCCCTCGGTCACCCCCAGCATTTT	CASSLPLGHPQHF
once	TRBD1	TRBV19	TRBJ2-5	TGTGCCAGTAGTCAAATCGGGACAGGGACTAAAGAGACCCAGTACTTC	CASSQIGTGTKETQYF
.	.	TRBV15	TRBJ2-3	TGTGCCACCAGCAGAGATATTGATACGCAGTATTTT	CATSRDIDTQYF
few	.	TRBV11-2	TRBJ1-1	TGTGCCAGCAGCCCCACAGGGCGCACTGAAGCTTTCTTT	CASSPTGRTEAFF
.	TRBD1	TRBV7-2	TRBJ1-2	TGTGCCAGCAGCTTAGGGTGGGACAGGGTACTCTATGGCTACACCTTC	CASSLGWDRVLYGYTF
once	.	TRBV9	TRBJ1-1	TGTGCCAGCAGCCCCACGCAAGCGAACACTGAAGCTTTCTTT	CASSPTQANTEAFF
.	.	TRBV7-3	TRBJ2-5	TGTGCCAGCAGCTTAACGCCCGGGTTCCAAGAGACCCAGTACTTC	CASSLTPGFQETQYF
.	TRBD2	TRBV7-3	TRBJ2-1	TGTGCCAGCAGCTTACAAAGCGGGGGCTACAATGAGCAGTTCTTC	CASSLQSGGYNEQFF
.	.	TRBV18	TRBJ2-3	TGTGCCAGCTCACCTATTCCCGGGACAGATACGCAGTATTTT	CASSPIPGTDTQYF
.	.	TRBV18	TRBJ2-2	TGTGCCAGCTCACCTCCAGGGCAGAACACCGGGGAGCTGTTTTTT	CASSPPGQNTGELFF
.	.	TRBV28	TRBJ1-2	TGTGCCAGCAGTTTATATACGTCTGGTGGGCGTAGAGGCTACACCTTC	CASSLYTSGGRRGYTF
once	TRBD1	TRBV9	TRBJ1-3	TGTGCCAGCAGCCCATGGGGACAGGGGGCTGGAAACACCATATATTTT	CASSPWGQGAGNTIYF
.	.	TRBV27	TRBJ1-5	TGTGCCAGCAGTTTATCAGGGGCAGGCAATCAGCCCCAGCATTTT	CASSLSGAGNQPQHF
.	.	TRBV9	TRBJ2-2	TGTGCCAGCAGCTTGGGCGGGCCCGGGGAGCTGTTTTTT	CASSLGGPGELFF
.	.	TRBV29-1	TRBJ1-4	TGCAGCGTTGGGGCAGGGGATGAAAAACTGTTTTTT	CSVGAGDEKLFF
.	TRBD1	TRBV9	TRBJ2-3	TGTGCCAGCAGCGCGGATGGACAGGGGTTCACAGATACGCAGTATTTT	CASSADGQGFTDTQYF
once	.	TRBV5-4	TRBJ1-2	TGTGCCAGCAGCTTGCTTGCCCGCGCTAACTATGGCTACACCTTC	CASSLLARANYGYTF
once	.	TRBV9	TRBJ1-2	TGTGCCAGCAGCGCGGCGACAGTTAACTATGGCTACACCTTC	CASSAATVNYGYTF
.	TRBD2	TRBV5-1	TRBJ2-1	TGCGCCAGCAGCTTGGCCGGGGCGGGGGGGCCGCGGGAGCAGTTCTTC	CASSLAGAGGPREQFF
.	TRBD1	TRBV10-2	TRBJ2-2	TGCGCCAGCAGTGAGTCCGGGACAGGGGGCAGCGGGGAGCTGTTTTTT	CASSESGTGGSGELFF
.	.	TRBV6-6	TRBJ2-3	TGTGCCAGCAGTTACCCAGGCCGGGATACGCAGTATTTT	CASSYPGRDTQYF
.	.	TRBV11-2	TRBJ2-1	TGTGCCAGCAGCAAACCCGGGACACGGAGGCTTTTTACCTACAATGAGCAGTTCTTC	CASSKPGTRRLFTYNEQFF
.	TRBD1	TRBV27	TRBJ2-5	TGTGCCAGCAGCCCCCGGGACAGGCGAGAGACCCAGTACTTC	CASSPRDRRETQYF
.	TRBD2	TRBV9	TRBJ2-3	TGTGCCAGCAGCCTCACTAGCGGGGGGGCGGATACGCAGTATTTT	CASSLTSGGADTQYF
.	TRBD2	TRBV30	TRBJ2-5	TGTGCCTTCTCTTCGCGGGGGACTCAAGAGACCCAGTACTTC	CAFSSRGTQETQYF
.	TRBD1	TRBV30	TRBJ1-5	TGTGCCTGGAGGGCGACAGGGGGACCTGGACGGCCCCAGCATTTT	CAWRATGGPGRPQHF
.	.	TRBV19	TRBJ1-1	TGTGCCAGTAGTATGGGGAGTCTGACTGAAGCTTTCTTT	CASSMGSLTEAFF
.	.	TRBV7-3	TRBJ2-3	TGTGCCAGCAGCTTAACGGACAGTAGATTCACAGATACGCAGTATTTT	CASSLTDSRFTDTQYF
.	.	TRBV6-5	TRBJ1-3	TGTGCCAGCAGCCTCGGACAAATCTCTGGAAACACCATATATTTT	CASSLGQISGNTIYF
.	.	TRBV21-1	TRBJ1-1	TGTGCCAGCAGCAAAATGTTCAGGGGCGTGACTGAAGCTTTCTTT	CASSKMFRGVTEAFF
.	TRBD1	TRBV9	TRBJ2-5	TGTGCCAGCAGCGGAGGGACAGGAACACCCCAAGGGACCCAGTACTTC	CASSGGTGTPQGTQYF
.	TRBD2	TRBV4-1	TRBJ2-3	TGCGCCAGCAGCCTAGCGGGGGGACTAGTCACAGATACGCAGTATTTT	CASSLAGGLVTDTQYF
.	TRBD1	TRBV19	TRBJ2-1	TGTGCCAGTAGTCTCGTCAGGGGGTCCAATGAGCAGTTCTTC	CASSLVRGSNEQFF
few	TRBD2	TRBV28	TRBJ2-1	TGTGCCAGCAGTCTGGGGGGGAGCTCCTACAATGAGCAGTTCTTC	CASSLGGSSYNEQFF
few	TRBD1	TRBV5-8	TRBJ1-2	TGTGCCAGCAGCTTTGGACAGGGCACAGCCTATGGCTACACCTTC	CASSFGQGTAYGYTF
.	TRBD1	TRBV5-1	TRBJ2-7	TGCGCCAGCAGGGATGACAGGGGGTCCTACGAGCAGTACTTC	CASRDDRGSYEQYF
.	.	TRBV4-1	TRBJ1-2	TGCGCCAGCAGCGGGGAACAGGGCTACTATGGCTACACCTTC	CASSGEQGYYGYTF
few	.	TRBV27	TRBJ2-7	TGTGCCAGCAGCCTCACAGGGTACGAGCAGTACTTC	CASSLTGYEQYF
.	.	TRBV7-2	TRBJ2-5	TGTGCCAGCAGCTTAGCGCCTGTTGGAGGGGGGGCTAGGGAGACCCAGTACTTC	CASSLAPVGGGARETQYF
.	.	TRBV5-1	TRBJ1-6	TGCGCCAGCAGCCCGGATGGACAGTATAATTCACCCCTCCACTTT	CASSPDGQYNSPLHF
.	.	TRBV27	TRBJ2-7	TGTGCCAGCAGTTTATCCGGGACAACCAACTACGAGCAGTACTTC	CASSLSGTTNYEQYF
few	.	TRBV10-2	TRBJ1-5	TGCGCCAGCAGTGAGTCGGGACACCGCAATCAGCCCCAGCATTTT	CASSESGHRNQPQHF
.	.	TRBV6-5	TRBJ2-5	TGTGCCAGCAGGGGCAGGGTAAAGAAAAAAGAGACCCAGTACTTC	CASRGRVKKKETQYF
.	.	TRBV11-3	TRBJ2-5	TGTGCCAGCAGACCGAGGTCCGAGGAGACCCAGTACTTC	CASRPRSEETQYF
.	TRBD1	TRBV28	TRBJ2-3	TGTGCCAGCACCTCGAGGGGGCTCGGTACAGATACGCAGTATTTT	CASTSRGLGTDTQYF
.	.	TRBV4-1	TRBJ1-4	TGCGCCAGCAGCCAAACCAGGGTTTCTCGGAAACTGTTTTTT	CASSQTRVSRKLFF
.	.	TRBV11-2	TRBJ1-1	TGTGCCAGCAGCCCCACGGGGGTCACTGAAGCTTTCTTT	CASSPTGVTEAFF
.	TRBD1	TRBV18	TRBJ1-1	TGTGCCAGCTCACGTCCCGGGACAGGGAACACTGAAGCTTTCTTT	CASSRPGTGNTEAFF
.	.	TRBV7-9	TRBJ1-3	TGTGCCGAACAGGGAGCTGGAAACACCATATATTTT	CAEQGAGNTIYF
.	.	TRBV2	TRBJ2-7	TGTGCCAGCAACATCGACAGCTACTACGAGCAGTACTTC	CASNIDSYYEQYF
.	.	TRBV7-9	TRBJ1-1	TGTGGGTGGGTGGAGACTGAAGCTTTCTTT	CGWVETEAFF
once	.	TRBV28	TRBJ1-5	TGTGCCAGCAGTTCACAGGAACAGCCCCAGCATTTT	CASSSQEQPQHF
.	.	TRBV7-9	TRBJ2-1	TGTGCCAGCAGCCCCCATGGGTGGGCGCTGTCCTACAATGAGCAGTTCTTC	CASSPHGWALSYNEQFF
.	.	TRBV28	TRBJ2-4	TGTGCCAGCAGTTTATCTGGAGGGGCCATTCAGTACTTC	CASSLSGGAIQYF
.	.	TRBV9	TRBJ2-3	TGTGCCAGCAGCGTAACCCCAGGGGCGGGCTACGGCACAGATACGCAGTATTTT	CASSVTPGAGYGTDTQYF
few	TRBD2	TRBV7-2	TRBJ2-1	TGTGCCAGCAGCGGGATAGCGCGGGGGGGCCTCCGCTCCTACAATGAGCAGTTCTTC	CASSGIARGGLRSYNEQFF
.	.	TRBV9	TRBJ1-3	TGTGCCAGCAGCGTAGCGGAACCCGGGACATCTCGGGGCACCATATATTTT	CASSVAEPGTSRGTIYF
.	.	TRBV7-2	TRBJ2-7	TGTGCCAGCAGCTTTTCGTACGAGCAGTACTTC	CASSFSYEQYF
.	.	TRBV7-9	TRBJ1-1	TGTGCCAGCAGCTGGGGGGACACTGAAGCTTTCTTT	CASSWGDTEAFF